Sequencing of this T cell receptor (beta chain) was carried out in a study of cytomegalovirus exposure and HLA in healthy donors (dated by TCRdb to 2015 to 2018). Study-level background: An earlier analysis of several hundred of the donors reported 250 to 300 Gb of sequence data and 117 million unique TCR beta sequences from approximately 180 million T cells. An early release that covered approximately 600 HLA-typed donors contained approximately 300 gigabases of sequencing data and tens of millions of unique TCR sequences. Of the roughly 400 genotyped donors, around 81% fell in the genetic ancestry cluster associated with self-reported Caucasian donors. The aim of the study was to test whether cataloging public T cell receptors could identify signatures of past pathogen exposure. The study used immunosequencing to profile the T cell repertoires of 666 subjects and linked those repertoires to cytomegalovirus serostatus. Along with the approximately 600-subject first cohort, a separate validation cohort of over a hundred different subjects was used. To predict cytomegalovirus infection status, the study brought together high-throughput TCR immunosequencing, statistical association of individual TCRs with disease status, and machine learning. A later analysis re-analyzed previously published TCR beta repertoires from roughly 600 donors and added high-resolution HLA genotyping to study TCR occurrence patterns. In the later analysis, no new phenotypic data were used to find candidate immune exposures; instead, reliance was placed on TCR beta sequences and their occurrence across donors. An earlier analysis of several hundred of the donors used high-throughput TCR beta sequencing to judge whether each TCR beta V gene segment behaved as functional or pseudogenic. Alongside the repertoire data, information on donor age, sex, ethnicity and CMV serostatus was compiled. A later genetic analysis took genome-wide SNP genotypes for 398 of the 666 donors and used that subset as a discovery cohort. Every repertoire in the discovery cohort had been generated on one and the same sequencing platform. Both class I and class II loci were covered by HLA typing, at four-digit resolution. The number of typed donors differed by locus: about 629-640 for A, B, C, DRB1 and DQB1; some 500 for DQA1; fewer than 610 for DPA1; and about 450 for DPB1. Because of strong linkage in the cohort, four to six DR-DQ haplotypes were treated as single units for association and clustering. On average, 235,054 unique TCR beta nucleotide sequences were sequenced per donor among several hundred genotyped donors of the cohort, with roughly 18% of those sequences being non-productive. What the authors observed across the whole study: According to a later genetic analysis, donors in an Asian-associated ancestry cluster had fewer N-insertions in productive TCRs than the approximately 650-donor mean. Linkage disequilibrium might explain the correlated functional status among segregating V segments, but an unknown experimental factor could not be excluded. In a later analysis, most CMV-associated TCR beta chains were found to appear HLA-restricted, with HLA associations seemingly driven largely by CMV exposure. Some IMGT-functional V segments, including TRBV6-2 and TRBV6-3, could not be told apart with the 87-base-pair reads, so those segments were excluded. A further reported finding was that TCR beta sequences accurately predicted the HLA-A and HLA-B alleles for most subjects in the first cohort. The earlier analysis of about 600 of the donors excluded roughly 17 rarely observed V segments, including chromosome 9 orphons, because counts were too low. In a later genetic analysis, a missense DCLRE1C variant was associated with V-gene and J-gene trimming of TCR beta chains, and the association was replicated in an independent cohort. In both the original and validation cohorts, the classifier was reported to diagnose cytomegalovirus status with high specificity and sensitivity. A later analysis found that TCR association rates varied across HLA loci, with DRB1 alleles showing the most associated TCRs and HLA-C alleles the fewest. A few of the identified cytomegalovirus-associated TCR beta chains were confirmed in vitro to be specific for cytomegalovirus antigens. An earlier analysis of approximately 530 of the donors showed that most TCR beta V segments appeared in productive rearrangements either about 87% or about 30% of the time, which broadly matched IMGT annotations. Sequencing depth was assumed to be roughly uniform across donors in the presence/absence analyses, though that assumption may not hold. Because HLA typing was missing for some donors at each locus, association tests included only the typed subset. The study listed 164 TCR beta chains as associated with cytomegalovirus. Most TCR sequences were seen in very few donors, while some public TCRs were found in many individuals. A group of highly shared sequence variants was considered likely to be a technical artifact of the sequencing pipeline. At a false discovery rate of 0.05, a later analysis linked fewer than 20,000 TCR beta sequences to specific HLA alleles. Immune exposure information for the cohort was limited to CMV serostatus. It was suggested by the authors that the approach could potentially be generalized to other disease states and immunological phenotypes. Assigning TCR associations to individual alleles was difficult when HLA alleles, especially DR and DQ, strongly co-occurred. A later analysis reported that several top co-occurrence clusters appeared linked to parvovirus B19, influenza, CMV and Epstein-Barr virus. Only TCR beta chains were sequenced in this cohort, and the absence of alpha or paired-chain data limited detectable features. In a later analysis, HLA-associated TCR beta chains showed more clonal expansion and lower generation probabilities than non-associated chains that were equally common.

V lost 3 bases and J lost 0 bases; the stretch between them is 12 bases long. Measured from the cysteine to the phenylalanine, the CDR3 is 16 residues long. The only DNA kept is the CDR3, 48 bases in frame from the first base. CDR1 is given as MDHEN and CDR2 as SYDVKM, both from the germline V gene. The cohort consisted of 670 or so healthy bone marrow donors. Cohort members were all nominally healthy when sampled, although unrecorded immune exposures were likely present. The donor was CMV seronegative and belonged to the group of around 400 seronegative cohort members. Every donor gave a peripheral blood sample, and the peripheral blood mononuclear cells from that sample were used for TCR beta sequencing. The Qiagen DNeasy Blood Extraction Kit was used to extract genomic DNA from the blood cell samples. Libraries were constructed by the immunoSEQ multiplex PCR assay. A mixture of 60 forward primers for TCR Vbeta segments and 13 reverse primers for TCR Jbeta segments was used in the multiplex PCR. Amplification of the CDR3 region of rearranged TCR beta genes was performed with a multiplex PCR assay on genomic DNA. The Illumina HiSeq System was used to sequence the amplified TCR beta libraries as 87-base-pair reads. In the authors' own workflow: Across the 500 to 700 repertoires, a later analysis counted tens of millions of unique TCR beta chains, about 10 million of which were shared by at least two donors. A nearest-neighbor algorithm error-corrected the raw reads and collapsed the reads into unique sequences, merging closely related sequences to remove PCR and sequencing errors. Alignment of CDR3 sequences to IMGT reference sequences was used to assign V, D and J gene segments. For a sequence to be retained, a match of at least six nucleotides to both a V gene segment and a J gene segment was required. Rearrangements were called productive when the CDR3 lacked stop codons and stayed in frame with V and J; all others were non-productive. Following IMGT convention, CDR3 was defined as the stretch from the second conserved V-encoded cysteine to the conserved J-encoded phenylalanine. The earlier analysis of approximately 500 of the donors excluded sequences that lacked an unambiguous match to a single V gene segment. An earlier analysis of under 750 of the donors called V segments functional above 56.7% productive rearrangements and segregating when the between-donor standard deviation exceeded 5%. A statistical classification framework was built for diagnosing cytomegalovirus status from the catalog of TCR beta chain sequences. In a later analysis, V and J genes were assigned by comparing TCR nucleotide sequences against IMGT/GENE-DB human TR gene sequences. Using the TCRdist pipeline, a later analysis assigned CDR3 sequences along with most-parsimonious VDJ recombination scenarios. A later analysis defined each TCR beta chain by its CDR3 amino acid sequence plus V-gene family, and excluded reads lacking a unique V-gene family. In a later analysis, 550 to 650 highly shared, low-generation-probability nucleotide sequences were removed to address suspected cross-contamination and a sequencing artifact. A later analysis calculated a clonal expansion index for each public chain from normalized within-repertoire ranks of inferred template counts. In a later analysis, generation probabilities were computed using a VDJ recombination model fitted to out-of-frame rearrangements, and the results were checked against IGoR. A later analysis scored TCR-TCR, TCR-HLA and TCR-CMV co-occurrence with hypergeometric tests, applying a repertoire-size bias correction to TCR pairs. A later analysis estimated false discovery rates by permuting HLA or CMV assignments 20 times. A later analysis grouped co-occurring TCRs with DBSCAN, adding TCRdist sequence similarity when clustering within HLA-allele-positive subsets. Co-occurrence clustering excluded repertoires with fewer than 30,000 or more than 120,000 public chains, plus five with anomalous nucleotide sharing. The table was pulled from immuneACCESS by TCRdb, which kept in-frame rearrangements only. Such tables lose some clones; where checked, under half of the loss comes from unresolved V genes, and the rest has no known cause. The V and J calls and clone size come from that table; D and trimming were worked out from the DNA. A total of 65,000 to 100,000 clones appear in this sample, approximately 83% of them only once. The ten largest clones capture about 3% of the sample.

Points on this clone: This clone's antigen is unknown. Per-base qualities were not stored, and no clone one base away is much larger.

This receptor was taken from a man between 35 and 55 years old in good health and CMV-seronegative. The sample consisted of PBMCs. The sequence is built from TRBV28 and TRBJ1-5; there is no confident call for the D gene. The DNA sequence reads TGTGCCAGCAGTTTTAAGCGGGGAACTAGCAATCAGCCCCAGCATTTT. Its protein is CASSFKRGTSNQPQHF.